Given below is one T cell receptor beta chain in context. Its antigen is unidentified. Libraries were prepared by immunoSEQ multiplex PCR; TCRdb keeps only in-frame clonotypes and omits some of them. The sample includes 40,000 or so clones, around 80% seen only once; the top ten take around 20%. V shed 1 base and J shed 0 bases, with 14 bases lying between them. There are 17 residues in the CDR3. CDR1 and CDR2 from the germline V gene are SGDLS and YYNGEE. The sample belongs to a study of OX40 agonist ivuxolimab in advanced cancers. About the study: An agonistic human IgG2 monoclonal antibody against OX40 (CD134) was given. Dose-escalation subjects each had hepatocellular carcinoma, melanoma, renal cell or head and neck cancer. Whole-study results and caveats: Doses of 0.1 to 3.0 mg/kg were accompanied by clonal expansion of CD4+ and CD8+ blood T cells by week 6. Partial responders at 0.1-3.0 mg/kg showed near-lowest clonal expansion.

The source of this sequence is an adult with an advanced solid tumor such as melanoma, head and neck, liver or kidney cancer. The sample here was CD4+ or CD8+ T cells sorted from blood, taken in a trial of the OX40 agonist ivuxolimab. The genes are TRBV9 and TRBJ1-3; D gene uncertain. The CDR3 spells CASSVRQADGSGNTIYF. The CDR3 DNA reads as TGTGCCAGCAGCGTAAGGCAGGCTGACGGCTCTGGAAACACCATATATTTT.